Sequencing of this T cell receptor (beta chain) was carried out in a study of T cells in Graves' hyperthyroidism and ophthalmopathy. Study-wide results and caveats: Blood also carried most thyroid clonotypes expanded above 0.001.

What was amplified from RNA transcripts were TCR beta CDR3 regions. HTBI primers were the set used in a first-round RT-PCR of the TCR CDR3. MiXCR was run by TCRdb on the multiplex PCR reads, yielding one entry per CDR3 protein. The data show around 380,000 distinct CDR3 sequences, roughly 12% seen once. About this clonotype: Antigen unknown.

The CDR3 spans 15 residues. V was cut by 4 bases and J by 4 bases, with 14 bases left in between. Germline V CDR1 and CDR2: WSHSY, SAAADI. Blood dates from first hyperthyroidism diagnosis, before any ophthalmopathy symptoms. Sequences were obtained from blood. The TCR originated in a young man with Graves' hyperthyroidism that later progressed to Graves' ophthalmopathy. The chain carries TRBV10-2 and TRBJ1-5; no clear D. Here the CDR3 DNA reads TGCGCCAGCAGTGGGTCTAGGAAATCAAATCAGCCCCAGCATTTT. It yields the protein CASSGSRKSNQPQHF.